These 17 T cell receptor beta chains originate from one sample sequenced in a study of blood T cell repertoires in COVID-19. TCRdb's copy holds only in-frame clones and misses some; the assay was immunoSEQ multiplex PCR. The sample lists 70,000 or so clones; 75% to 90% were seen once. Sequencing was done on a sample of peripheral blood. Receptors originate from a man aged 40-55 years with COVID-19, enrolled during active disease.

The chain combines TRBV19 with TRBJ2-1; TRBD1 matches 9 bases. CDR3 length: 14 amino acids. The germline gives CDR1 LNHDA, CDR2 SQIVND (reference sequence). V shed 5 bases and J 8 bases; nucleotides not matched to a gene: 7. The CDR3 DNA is TGTGCCAGTAGTCTCCGGACAGGGGCGCATGAGCAGTTCTTC. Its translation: CASSLRTGAHEQFF.

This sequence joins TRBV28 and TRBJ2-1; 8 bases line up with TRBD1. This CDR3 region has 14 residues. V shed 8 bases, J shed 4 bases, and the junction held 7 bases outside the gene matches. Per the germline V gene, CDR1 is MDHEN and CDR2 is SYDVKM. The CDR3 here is CASGQGRGYNEQFF. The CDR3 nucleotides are TGTGCCAGCGGACAGGGCCGGGGGTACAATGAGCAGTTCTTC.

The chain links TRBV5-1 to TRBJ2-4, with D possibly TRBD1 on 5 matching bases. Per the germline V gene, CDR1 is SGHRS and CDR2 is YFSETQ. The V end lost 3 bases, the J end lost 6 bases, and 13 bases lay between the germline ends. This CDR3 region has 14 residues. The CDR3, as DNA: TGCGCCAGCAGCTCGCAGGGAAGTCGAAACATTCAGTACTTC. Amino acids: CASSSQGSRNIQYF.

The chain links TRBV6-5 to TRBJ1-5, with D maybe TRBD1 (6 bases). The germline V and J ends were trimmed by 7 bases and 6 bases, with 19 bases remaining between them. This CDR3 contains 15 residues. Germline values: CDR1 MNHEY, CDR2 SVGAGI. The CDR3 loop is CASKGGVDQGQPQHF. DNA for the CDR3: TGTGCCAGCAAAGGGGGGGTCGACCAGGGTCAGCCCCAGCATTTT.

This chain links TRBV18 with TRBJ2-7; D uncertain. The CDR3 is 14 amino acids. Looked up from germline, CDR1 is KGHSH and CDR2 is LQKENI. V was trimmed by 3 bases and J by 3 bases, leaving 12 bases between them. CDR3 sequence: CASSPLSSSYEQYF. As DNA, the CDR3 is TGTGCCAGCTCACCCTTGTCGAGTAGCTACGAGCAGTACTTC.

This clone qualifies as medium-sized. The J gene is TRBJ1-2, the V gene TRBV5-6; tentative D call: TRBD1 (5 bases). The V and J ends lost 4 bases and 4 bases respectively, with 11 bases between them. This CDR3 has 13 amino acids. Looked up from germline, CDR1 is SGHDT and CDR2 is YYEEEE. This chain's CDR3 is CASSIGEGYGYTF. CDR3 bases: TGTGCCAGCAGCATAGGGGAGGGCTATGGCTACACCTTC.

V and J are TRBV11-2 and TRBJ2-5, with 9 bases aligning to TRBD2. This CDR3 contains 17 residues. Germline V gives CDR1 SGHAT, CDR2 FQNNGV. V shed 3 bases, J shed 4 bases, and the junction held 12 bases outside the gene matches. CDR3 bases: TGTGCCAGCAGCTTGGCATTCTCCCTAGCGGGGTCAGAGACCCAGTACTTC. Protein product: CASSLAFSLAGSETQYF.

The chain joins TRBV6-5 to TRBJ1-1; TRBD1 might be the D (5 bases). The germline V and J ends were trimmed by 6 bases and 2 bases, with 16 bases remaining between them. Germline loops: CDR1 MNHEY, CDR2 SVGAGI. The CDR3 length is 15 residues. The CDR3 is CASSSDKTANTEAFF. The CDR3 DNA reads TGTGCCAGCAGCTCGGATAAGACAGCTAACACTGAAGCTTTCTTT.

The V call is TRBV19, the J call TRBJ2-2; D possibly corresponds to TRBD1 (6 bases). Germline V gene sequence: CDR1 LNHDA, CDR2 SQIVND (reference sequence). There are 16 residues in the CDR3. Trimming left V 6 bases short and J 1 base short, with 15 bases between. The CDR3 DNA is TGTGCCAGTAGAGGAGGTGGACAGCTGAACACCGGGGAGCTGTTTTTT. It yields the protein CASRGGGQLNTGELFF.

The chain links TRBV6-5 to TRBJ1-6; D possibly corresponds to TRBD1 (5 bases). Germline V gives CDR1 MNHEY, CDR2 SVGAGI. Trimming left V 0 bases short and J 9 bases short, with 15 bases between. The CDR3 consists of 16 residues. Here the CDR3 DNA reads TGTGCCAGCAGTTACTCGAGCAGCAGGAGGGGTTCACCCCTCCACTTT. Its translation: CASSYSSSRRGSPLHF.

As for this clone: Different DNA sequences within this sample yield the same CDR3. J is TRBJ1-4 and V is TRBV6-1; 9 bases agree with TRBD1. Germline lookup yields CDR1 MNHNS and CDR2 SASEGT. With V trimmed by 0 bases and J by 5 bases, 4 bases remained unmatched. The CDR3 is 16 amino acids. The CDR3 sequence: CASSEARGQGNEKLFF. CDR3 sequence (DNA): TGTGCCAGCAGTGAAGCGAGGGGACAGGGAAATGAAAAACTGTTTTTT.

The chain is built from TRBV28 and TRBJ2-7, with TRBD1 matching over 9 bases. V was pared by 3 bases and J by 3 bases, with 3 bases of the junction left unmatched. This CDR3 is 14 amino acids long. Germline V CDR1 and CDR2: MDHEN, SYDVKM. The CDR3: CASSFRDRDYEQYF. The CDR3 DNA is TGTGCCAGCAGTTTTAGGGACAGGGACTACGAGCAGTACTTC.

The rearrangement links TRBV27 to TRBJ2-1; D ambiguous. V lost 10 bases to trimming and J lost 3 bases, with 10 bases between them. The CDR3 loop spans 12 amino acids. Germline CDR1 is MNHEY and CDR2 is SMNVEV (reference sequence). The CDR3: CATSRNYNEQFF. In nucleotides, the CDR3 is TGTGCCACCAGCAGAAACTACAATGAGCAGTTCTTC.

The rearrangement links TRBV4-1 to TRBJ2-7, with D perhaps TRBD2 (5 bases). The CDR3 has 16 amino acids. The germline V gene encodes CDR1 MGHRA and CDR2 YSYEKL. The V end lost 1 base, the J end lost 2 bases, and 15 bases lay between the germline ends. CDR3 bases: TGCGCCAGCAGCCAAGCGGGGTTGACACCAACCTACGAGCAGTACTTC. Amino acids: CASSQAGLTPTYEQYF.

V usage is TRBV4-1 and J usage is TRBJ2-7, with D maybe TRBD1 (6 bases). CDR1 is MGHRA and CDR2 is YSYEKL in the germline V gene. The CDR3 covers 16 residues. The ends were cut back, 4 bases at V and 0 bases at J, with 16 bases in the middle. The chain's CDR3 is CASSLYTGWGSYEQYF. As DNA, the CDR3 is TGCGCCAGCAGCCTATACACAGGGTGGGGCTCCTACGAGCAGTACTTC.

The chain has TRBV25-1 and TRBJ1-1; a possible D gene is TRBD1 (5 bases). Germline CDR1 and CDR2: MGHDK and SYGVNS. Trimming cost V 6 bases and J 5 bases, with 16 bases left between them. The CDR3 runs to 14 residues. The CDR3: CASRGRTFRTEAFF. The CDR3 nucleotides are TGTGCCAGCAGGGGGCGCACGTTTCGGACTGAAGCTTTCTTT.

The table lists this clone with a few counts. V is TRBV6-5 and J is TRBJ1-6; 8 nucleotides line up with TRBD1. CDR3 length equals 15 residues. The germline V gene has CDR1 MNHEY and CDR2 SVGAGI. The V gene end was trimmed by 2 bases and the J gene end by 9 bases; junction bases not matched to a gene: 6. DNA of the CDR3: TGTGCCAGCAGTTACCGGACAGGGATGAGTTCACCCCTCCACTTT. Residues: CASSYRTGMSSPLHF.